Below are 27 T cell receptor beta chains sequenced from a single sample in a study of blood T cells in healthy people across ages. Together with a sample-barcoded 5' primer, a J-beta primer mix was included in a second PCR lasting about 7 to 12 cycles. TCRdb fed the 5' RACE reads into MiXCR, producing one record per CDR3 protein. This table holds 1.5 million or so distinct CDR3 sequences, approximately 39% found once. Sequencing was done on a sample of blood. These receptor sequences come from a woman aged 18-29 years in good health.

The chain has TRBV29-1 and TRBJ2-7; TRBD2 matches at 11 bases. The CDR3 extends over 14 amino acids. Looked up from germline, CDR1 is SQVTM and CDR2 is ANQGSEA. The V and J ends lost 5 bases and 0 bases, in that order; junction bases with no gene match: 3. The CDR3 here is CSVWTSGPSYEQYF. DNA for the CDR3: TGCAGCGTTTGGACTAGCGGGCCCTCCTACGAGCAGTACTTC.

The J gene is TRBJ2-6, the V gene TRBV27; a possible D gene is TRBD1 (6 bases). This CDR3 spans 16 amino acids. V dropped 8 bases and J dropped 0 bases, with 14 bases sitting between them. The V gene's germline CDR1 is MNHEY and CDR2 SMNVEV (reference sequence). CDR3 in DNA: TGTGCCAGCGGATGGGACACCCCCTCTGGGGCCAACGTCCTGACTTTC. Protein: CASGWDTPSGANVLTF.

Only a few counts were recorded for this clonotype. The CDR3, as DNA: TGTGCCAGCAGTTACCGGAAGGGGGACTACTCCTACGAGCAGTACTTC. The encoded protein is CASSYRKGDYSYEQYF. This chain uses TRBV6-5 with TRBJ2-7; D might be TRBD2 (7 bases). V lost 2 bases and J 0 bases, leaving 14 bases between the germline ends. Germline-derived CDR1 and CDR2 are MNHEY and SVGAGI. The CDR3 spans 16 residues.

The chain recombines TRBV7-2 with TRBJ1-2; D call uncertain. V shed 5 bases and J shed 4 bases, with 14 bases lying between them. This CDR3 has 14 amino acids. Germline CDR1 is SGHTA and CDR2 is FQGNSA. The CDR3: CASSPRAASYGYTF. The CDR3, as DNA: TGTGCCAGCAGCCCAAGGGCGGCTTCCTATGGCTACACCTTC. Supplemented by reference TRBV7-2 and TRBJ1-2, the full variable domain reads GAGVSQSPSNKVTEKGKDVELRCDPISGHTALYWYRQSLGQGLEFLIYFQGNSAPDKSGLPSDRFSAERTGGSVSTLTIQRTQQEDSAVYLCASSPRAASYGYTFGSGTRLTVV.

This clonotype was counted at least ten times. V is TRBV9 and J is TRBJ1-2; 7 bases align to TRBD1. Per germline, CDR1 SGDLS and CDR2 YYNGEE. This CDR3 region has 14 residues. V gave up 4 bases and J gave up 4 bases; unmatched junction bases: 7. CDR3 DNA: TGTGCCAGCAGCCTTTCCGGGACAGCCTATGGCTACACCTTC. Translating it yields CASSLSGTAYGYTF.

There are a few counts of this clonotype. This chain joins TRBV6-5 and TRBJ1-5, with TRBD1 as a possible D gene (5 bases). The V end lost 2 bases, the J end lost 9 bases, and 8 bases lay between the germline ends. The CDR3 is 12 amino acids. Germline CDR1 and CDR2: MNHEY and SVGAGI. The CDR3 protein is CASSYGGGPQHF. CDR3 sequence (DNA): TGTGCCAGCAGTTACGGGGGGGGGCCCCAGCATTTT.

CDR3 in amino acids: CASSLVSSGLYNEQYF. For the CDR3, the DNA is TGCGCCAGCAGCTTGGTGTCTAGCGGGCTCTACAATGAGCAGTACTTC. The V gene is TRBV5-1, the J gene TRBJ2-5; the match to TRBD2 covers 8 bases. The CDR3 loop spans 16 amino acids. Losses at the gene ends were 0 bases for V and 11 bases for J; bases not matched to a gene: 15. Germline V gives CDR1 SGHRS, CDR2 YFSETQ.

The chain has TRBV5-1 and TRBJ2-3, with D uncertain. The V end lost 6 bases, the J end lost 3 bases, and 11 bases lay between the germline ends. CDR1 SGHRS and CDR2 YFSETQ come from the germline V gene. The CDR3 consists of 13 residues. CDR3 nucleotides: TGCGCCAGCACCCTCCCCTGGACAGATACGCAGTATTTT. Amino acid sequence: CASTLPWTDTQYF.

V usage is TRBV2 and J usage is TRBJ2-1; 8 bases match TRBD2. Matching the DNA end better, TRBJ2-7 makes the J call doubtful. CDR1 SNHLY and CDR2 FYNNEI come from the germline V gene. The CDR3 consists of 17 residues. The chain's CDR3 is CASLSGNGDEQYNEQYF. For the CDR3, the DNA is TGTGCCAGCCTTAGCGGGAACGGGGACGAGCAGTACAATGAGCAGTACTTC.

In the case of this clonotype: A junction boundary mismatches the germline segment, possibly from a read error. The chain carries TRBV28 and TRBJ1-2; D gene uncertain. The CDR3 covers 15 residues. CDR1 is MDHEN, CDR2 SYDVKM, per germline. The CDR3 DNA sequence: TGTGCCGGCAGTTTGGTAACAGTGGGGTTCTATGGCTACACCTTC. The encoded protein is CAGSLVTVGFYGYTF.

This clonotype has just one count. This may stem from a read error, because a much larger clone lies one nucleotide away. The chain carries TRBV5-8 and TRBJ2-7, with D possibly TRBD1 on 5 matching bases. Per the germline V gene, CDR1 is SGHTS and CDR2 is YDEGEE. This CDR3 contains 13 residues. V lost 4 bases to trimming and J lost 2 bases, with 10 bases between them. The CDR3 sequence is CASSMTVAYEQYF. The CDR3 DNA reads as TGTGCCAGCAGCATGACAGTAGCCTACGAGCAGTACTTC.

This clonotype appeared a few times. The CDR3 DNA is TGTGCCAGCAGTGAAATTGGGAAAAACACCGGGGAGCTGTTTTTT. This sequence encodes CASSEIGKNTGELFF. This chain links TRBV2 with TRBJ2-2, with D uncertain. This CDR3 has 15 amino acids. Trimming took off 2 bases at V and 2 bases at J, with 9 bases between the two ends. Germline CDR1 and CDR2: SNHLY and FYNNEI.

Ten or more counts support this clonotype. The chain recombines TRBV10-3 with TRBJ2-5, with D possibly TRBD1 on 6 matching bases. V lost 1 base to trimming and J lost 1 base, with 7 bases between them. Germline V lookup: CDR1 ENHRY, CDR2 SYGVKD. There are 14 residues in the CDR3. CDR3 residues: CAISELGAQETQYF. The DNA of the CDR3 is TGTGCCATCAGTGAGTTGGGGGCCCAAGAGACCCAGTACTTC.

This clonotype turned up a few times. V is TRBV10-3 and J is TRBJ2-1; 11 positions agree with TRBD1. After removal of 6 bases from V and 7 bases from J, the junction contained 8 bases not matched to a gene. The CDR3 runs 15 residues. Germline-derived CDR1 and CDR2 are ENHRY and SYGVKD. The CDR3 protein is CAISRDRGFENEQFF. CDR3 in DNA: TGTGCCATCAGCCGGGACAGGGGGTTTGAAAATGAGCAGTTCTTC.

The V call is TRBV24-1, the J call TRBJ2-1; TRBD2 matches at 9 bases. Germline V gives CDR1 KGHDR, CDR2 SFDVKD. CDR3 size: 16 residues. Trimming cost V 5 bases and J 5 bases; bases outside gene matches: 9. The CDR3 DNA reads TGTGCCACCAGTGTTACCGGACTAGCGAGAGACAATGAGCAGTTCTTC. Translating it yields CATSVTGLARDNEQFF.

The chain is built from TRBV6-7 and TRBJ2-7, with a tentative D call TRBD1 (6 bases). TRBV6-7 is an ORF, with its function uncertain. The V and J ends lost 0 bases and 3 bases respectively, with 15 bases between them. This CDR3 is 16 amino acids long. The CDR3 protein is CASSYSNICRGYEQYF. CDR3 DNA: TGTGCCAGCAGTTACTCTAATATTTGCAGGGGCTACGAGCAGTACTTC.

This clonotype was seen only a few times. The J gene is TRBJ2-7, the V gene TRBV10-1; 14 bases agree with TRBD2. This CDR3 has 14 amino acids. Germline V gene data show CDR1 as WNHNN and CDR2 as SYGVQD (reference sequence). The J segment lost 4 bases and the V segment lost 10 bases, leaving 6 bases of the junction unmatched. This CDR3 reads CAIPGLAGVYEQYF. As DNA, the CDR3 is TGCGCCATACCGGGACTAGCGGGAGTTTACGAGCAGTACTTC.

This clonotype showed up just a few times. In DNA form, the CDR3 reads TGTGCCAGCAGTAAATCCACAGGCTACCTCTCCTACGAGCAGTACTTC. The encoded protein is CASSKSTGYLSYEQYF. The genes are TRBV6-2 or TRBV6-3 and TRBJ2-7, with D perhaps TRBD1 (5 bases). There are 16 residues in the CDR3. The V and J ends lost 5 bases and 0 bases respectively, with 17 bases between them. Germline V gene lookup returns CDR1 MNHEY and CDR2 SVGEGT.

A remark on this clonotype: The junction departs from the called germline gene at one end, perhaps through a read error. The V gene is TRBV7-2, the J gene TRBJ1-2; no clear D. The germline gives CDR1 SGHTA, CDR2 FQGNSA. The CDR3 covers 15 residues. The CDR3 sequence: CAGSLEPYSNYGYTF. CDR3 sequence (DNA): TGTGCCGGCAGCTTAGAGCCCTACAGTAACTATGGCTACACCTTC. Drawing the rest from reference TRBV7-2 and TRBJ1-2, the complete variable domain is GAGVSQSPSNKVTEKGKDVELRCDPISGHTALYWYRQSLGQGLEFLIYFQGNSAPDKSGLPSDRFSAERTGGSVSTLTIQRTQQEDSAVYLCAGSLEPYSNYGYTFGSGTRLTVV.

As to this clonotype: Mismatch with germline at one junction end may stem from a read error. This chain uses TRBV7-2 with TRBJ1-2; 7 nucleotides match TRBD1. The CDR3 has 17 amino acids. Per the germline V gene, CDR1 is SGHTA and CDR2 is FQGNSA. The CDR3 loop is CASSLGGPGQTNCGYTF. DNA of the CDR3: TGTGCCAGCAGCTTAGGAGGTCCGGGACAGACTAACTGTGGCTACACCTTC.

Comment on this clonotype: One junction end disagrees with the germline gene, perhaps due to a read error. The CDR3: CASKGHLLLLEQYF. In DNA form, the CDR3 reads TGTGCCAGTAAGGGGCACCTACTCCTTCTCGAGCAGTACTTT. The chain uses TRBV28 and TRBJ2-7; TRBD1 is a possible D gene (5 bases). Germline V CDR1 and CDR2: MDHEN, SYDVKM. This CDR3 region has 14 residues.

This clonotype has only a few counts. The chain has TRBV6-5 and TRBJ1-2, with TRBD1 as a possible D gene (5 bases). The CDR3 has 17 amino acids. CDR1 MNHEY and CDR2 SVGAGI come from the germline V gene. V was clipped by 0 bases and J by 3 bases, with 17 bases between them. This chain's CDR3 is CASSYSIVLGQHYGYTF. The CDR3 bases are TGTGCCAGCAGTTACTCAATCGTTTTAGGACAACACTATGGCTACACCTTC.

The J gene is TRBJ1-1, the V gene TRBV27, with 7 positions matching TRBD1. From germline, CDR1 is MNHEY and CDR2 SMNVEV (reference sequence). The CDR3 totals 12 residues. With 2 bases clipped from V and 10 bases from J, the junction kept 4 bases outside the gene matches. The CDR3 DNA reads as TGTGCCAGCAGTTTAAGACAGGGACTAGCTTTCTTT. Translated: CASSLRQGLAFF.

The V call is TRBV12-3 or TRBV12-4, the J call TRBJ2-4, with D tentatively TRBD1 (6 bases). This CDR3 region has 13 residues. V lost 7 bases, J lost 15 bases, and 22 bases lay in between. The CDR3 DNA follows: TGTGCCAGCAACCAGGGGACCCCGGAGACCCGGTACTTC. Protein product: CASNQGTPETRYF.

This chain uses TRBV7-8 with TRBJ1-5, with D possibly TRBD1 on 6 matching bases. Germline assignment: CDR1 SGHVS and CDR2 FQNEAQ. The CDR3 extends over 14 amino acids. V was clipped by 4 bases and J by 4 bases, with 11 bases between them. The CDR3 DNA reads as TGTGCCAGCAGCTCCCGGGGGGCGAATCAGCCCCAGCATTTT. The encoded protein is CASSSRGANQPQHF.

This clonotype was seen only a few times. The chain joins TRBV4-3 to TRBJ2-7; tentatively, D is TRBD2 (5 bases). The CDR3 contains 14 residues. Looked up from germline, CDR1 is LGHNA and CDR2 is YSLEER. The V and J ends lost 4 bases and 3 bases respectively, with 13 bases between them. The CDR3 region has the DNA TGCGCCAGCAGCCTCGGGAACCGGCACTACGAGCAGTACTTC. It codes for CASSLGNRHYEQYF.

This clonotype was recorded a few times. The chain carries TRBV29-1 and TRBJ1-1, with TRBD1 identical over 12 bases. The CDR3 consists of 17 residues. The V gene end was trimmed by 5 bases and the J gene end by 5 bases; junction bases not matched to a gene: 15. Germline lookup yields CDR1 SQVTM and CDR2 ANQGSEA. CDR3 nucleotides: TGCAGCGTTAGAACCGGGACAGGGGGCTGGCTTGGTACTGAAGCTTTCTTT. Translation gives CSVRTGTGGWLGTEAFF.